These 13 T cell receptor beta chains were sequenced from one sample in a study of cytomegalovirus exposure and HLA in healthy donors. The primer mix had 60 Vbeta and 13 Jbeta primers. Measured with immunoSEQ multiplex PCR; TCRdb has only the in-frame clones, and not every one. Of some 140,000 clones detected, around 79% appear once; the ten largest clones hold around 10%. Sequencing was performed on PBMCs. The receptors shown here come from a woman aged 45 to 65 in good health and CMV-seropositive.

CDR3 in amino acids: CASSLHSSYEQYF. CDR3 nucleotides: TGTGCCAGCAGCTTGCACAGCTCCTACGAGCAGTACTTC. The chain uses TRBV5-8 and TRBJ2-7; D is unresolved. The V gene's germline CDR1 is SGHTS and CDR2 YDEGEE. This CDR3 has 13 residues. Between the trimmed V and J ends, which lost 1 base and 0 bases, there was a span of 5 bases.

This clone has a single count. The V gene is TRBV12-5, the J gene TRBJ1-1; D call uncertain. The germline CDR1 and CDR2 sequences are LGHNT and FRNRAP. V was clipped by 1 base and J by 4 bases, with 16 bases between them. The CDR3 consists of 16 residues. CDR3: CASGLAREWQRTEAFF. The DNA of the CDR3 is TGTGCTAGTGGTTTGGCCCGTGAGTGGCAGCGCACTGAAGCTTTCTTT.

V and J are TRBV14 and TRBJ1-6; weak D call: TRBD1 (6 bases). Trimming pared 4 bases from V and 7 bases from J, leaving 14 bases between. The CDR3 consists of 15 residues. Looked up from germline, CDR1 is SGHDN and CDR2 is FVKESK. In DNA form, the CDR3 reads TGTGCCAGCAGCCCGAGGGGGATCGGAAATTCACCCCTCCACTTT. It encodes CASSPRGIGNSPLHF.

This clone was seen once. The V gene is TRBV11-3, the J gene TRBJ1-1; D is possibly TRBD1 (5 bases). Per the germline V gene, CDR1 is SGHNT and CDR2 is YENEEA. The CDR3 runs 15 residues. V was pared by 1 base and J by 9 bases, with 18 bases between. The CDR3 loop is CASSLGVGQGTQAFF. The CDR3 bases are TGTGCCAGCAGCTTAGGGGTAGGGCAGGGCACACAAGCTTTCTTT.

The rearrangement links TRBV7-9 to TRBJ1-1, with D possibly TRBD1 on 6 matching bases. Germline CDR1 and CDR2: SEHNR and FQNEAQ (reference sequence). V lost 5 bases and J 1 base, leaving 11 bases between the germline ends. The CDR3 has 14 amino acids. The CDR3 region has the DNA TGTGCCAGCAGCATAATGACAGGGAACACTGAAGCTTTCTTT. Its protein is CASSIMTGNTEAFF.

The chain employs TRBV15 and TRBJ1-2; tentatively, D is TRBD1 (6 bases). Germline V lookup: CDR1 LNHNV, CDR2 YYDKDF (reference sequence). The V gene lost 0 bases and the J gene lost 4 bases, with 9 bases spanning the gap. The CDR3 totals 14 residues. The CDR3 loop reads CATSRDRGIYGYTF. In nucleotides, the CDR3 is TGTGCCACCAGCAGAGATAGGGGGATCTATGGCTACACCTTC.

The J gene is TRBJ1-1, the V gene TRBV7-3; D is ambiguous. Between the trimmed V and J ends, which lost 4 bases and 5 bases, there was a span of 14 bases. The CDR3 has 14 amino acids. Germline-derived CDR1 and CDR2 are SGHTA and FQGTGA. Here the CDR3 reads CASSSTDYGTEAFF. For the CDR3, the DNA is TGTGCCAGCAGCTCGACCGACTACGGGACTGAAGCTTTCTTT.

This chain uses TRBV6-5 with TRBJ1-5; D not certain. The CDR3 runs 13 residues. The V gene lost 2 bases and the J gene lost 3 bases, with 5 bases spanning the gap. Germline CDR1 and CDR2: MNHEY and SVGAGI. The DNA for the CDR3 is TGTGCCAGCAGTTACACAGCCAATCAGCCCCAGCATTTT. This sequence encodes CASSYTANQPQHF.

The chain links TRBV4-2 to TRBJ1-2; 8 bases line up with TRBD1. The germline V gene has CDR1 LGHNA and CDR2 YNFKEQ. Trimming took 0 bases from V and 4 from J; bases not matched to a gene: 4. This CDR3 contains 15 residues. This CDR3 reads CASSQENRGTYGYTF. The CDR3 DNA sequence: TGTGCCAGCAGCCAAGAGAACAGGGGGACCTATGGCTACACCTTC.

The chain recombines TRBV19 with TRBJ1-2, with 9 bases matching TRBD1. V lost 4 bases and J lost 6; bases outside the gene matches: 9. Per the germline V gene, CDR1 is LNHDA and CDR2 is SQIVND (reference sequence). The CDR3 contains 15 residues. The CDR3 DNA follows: TGTGCCAGTAGTACGTCCACAGGGGGCGAGGATGGCTACACCTTC. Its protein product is CASSTSTGGEDGYTF. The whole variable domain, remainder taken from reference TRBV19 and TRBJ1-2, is DGGITQSPKYLFRKEGQNVTLSCEQNLNHDAMYWYRQDPGQGLRLIYYSQIVNDFQKGDIAEGYSVSREKKESFPLTVTSAQKNPTAFYLCASSTSTGGEDGYTFGSGTRLTVV.

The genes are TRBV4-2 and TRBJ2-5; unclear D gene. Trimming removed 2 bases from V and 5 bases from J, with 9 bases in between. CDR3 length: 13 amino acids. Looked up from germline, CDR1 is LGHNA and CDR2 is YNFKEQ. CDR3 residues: CASSQTNEETQYF. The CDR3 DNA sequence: TGTGCCAGCAGCCAAACTAACGAGGAGACCCAGTACTTC.

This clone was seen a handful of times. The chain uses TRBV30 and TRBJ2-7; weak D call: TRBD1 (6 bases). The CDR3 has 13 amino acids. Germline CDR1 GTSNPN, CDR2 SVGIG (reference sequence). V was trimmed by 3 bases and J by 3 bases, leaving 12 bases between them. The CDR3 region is CAWSWGQHYEQYF. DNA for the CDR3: TGTGCCTGGAGCTGGGGACAACACTACGAGCAGTACTTC.

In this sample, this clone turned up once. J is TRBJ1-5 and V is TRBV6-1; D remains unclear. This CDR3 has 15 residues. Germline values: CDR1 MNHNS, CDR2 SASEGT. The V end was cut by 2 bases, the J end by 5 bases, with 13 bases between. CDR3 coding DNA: TGTGCCAGCAGTGAAAGTGAGCAGGTCTATCAGCCCCAGCATTTT. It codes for CASSESEQVYQPQHF.